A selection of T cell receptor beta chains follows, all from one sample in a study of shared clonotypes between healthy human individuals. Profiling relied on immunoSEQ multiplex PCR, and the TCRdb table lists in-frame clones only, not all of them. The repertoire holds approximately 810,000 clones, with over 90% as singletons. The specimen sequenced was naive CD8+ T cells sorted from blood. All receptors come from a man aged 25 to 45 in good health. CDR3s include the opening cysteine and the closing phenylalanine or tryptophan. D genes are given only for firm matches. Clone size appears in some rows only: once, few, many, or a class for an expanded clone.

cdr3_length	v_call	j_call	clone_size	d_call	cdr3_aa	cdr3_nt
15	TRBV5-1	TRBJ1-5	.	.	CASSLGTGSNQPQHF	TGCGCCAGCAGCTTGGGAACAGGATCCAATCAGCCCCAGCATTTT
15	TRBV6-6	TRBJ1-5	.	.	CASGRTADSNQPQHF	TGTGCCAGCGGTCGGACAGCCGATAGCAATCAGCCCCAGCATTTT
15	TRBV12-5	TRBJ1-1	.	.	CASGSAGLRDTEAFF	TGTGCTAGTGGCTCCGCGGGTTTGAGGGACACTGAAGCTTTCTTT
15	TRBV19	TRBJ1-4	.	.	CASTPPDGYNEKLFF	TGTGCCAGTACCCCACCCGACGGATATAATGAAAAACTGTTTTTT
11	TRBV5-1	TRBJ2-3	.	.	CASSPDITQYF	TGCGCCAGCAGCCCGGACATTACGCAGTATTTT
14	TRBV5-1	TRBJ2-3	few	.	CASSGGIRTDTQYF	TGCGCCAGCAGTGGGGGGATTCGAACAGATACGCAGTATTTT
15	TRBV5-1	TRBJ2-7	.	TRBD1	CASSMAGTGSYEQYF	TGCGCCAGCAGCATGGCCGGGACAGGGTCTTACGAGCAGTACTTC
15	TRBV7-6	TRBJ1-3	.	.	CASSLASGAGNTIYF	TGTGCCAGCAGCTTAGCGTCCGGCGCTGGAAACACCATATATTTT
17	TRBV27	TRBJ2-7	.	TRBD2	CASSSGTSGRFLYEQYF	TGTGCCAGCAGTTCCGGGACTAGCGGGAGATTCCTCTACGAGCAGTACTTC
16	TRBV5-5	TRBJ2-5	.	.	CASSLGPGAGEETQYF	TGTGCCAGCAGCCTTGGACCTGGGGCAGGGGAAGAGACCCAGTACTTC
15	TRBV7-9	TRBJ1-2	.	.	CASTPHLGGGYGYTF	TGTGCCAGCACCCCCCATCTGGGGGGAGGCTATGGCTACACCTTC
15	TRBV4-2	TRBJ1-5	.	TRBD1	CASSQDPGGNQPQHF	TGTGCCAGCAGCCAAGATCCAGGGGGTAATCAGCCCCAGCATTTT
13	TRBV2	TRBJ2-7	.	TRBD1	CASIGTDTYEQYF	TGTGCCAGCATCGGGACAGATACCTACGAGCAGTACTTC
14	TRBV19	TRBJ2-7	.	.	CASSISRTSYEQYF	TGTGCCAGTAGTATCTCTAGGACTTCCTACGAGCAGTACTTC
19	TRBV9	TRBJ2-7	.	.	CASSASDGLEGFSSYEQYF	TGTGCCAGCAGCGCCTCGGACGGCTTGGAGGGGTTTAGCTCCTACGAGCAGTACTTC
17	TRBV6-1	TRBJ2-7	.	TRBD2	CASSEKRGLAGSYEQYF	TGTGCCAGCAGTGAAAAGAGGGGTCTAGCGGGTTCCTACGAGCAGTACTTC
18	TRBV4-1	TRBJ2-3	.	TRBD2	CASSQGILAGLGADTQYF	TGCGCCAGCAGCCAGGGTATACTAGCGGGATTGGGTGCAGATACGCAGTATTTT
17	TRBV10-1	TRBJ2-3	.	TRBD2	CASWPPRLAGGTDTQYF	TGCGCCAGCTGGCCCCCCCGCCTAGCGGGAGGTACAGATACGCAGTATTTT
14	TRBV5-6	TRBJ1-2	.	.	CASSSDLDGYGYTF	TGTGCCAGCAGCTCCGACCTGGACGGCTATGGCTACACCTTC
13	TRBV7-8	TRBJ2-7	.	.	CASSAGAPYEQYF	TGTGCCAGCAGCGCAGGGGCCCCCTACGAGCAGTACTTC
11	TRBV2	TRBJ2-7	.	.	CATSESYEQYF	TGTGCCACCTCGGAATCCTACGAGCAGTACTTC
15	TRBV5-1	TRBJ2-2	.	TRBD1	CASSFGQGASGELFF	TGCGCCAGCAGCTTCGGACAGGGGGCTTCCGGGGAGCTGTTTTTT
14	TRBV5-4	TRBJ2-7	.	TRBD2	CASSSASGPYEQYF	TGTGCCAGCAGCTCGGCTAGCGGGCCCTACGAGCAGTACTTC
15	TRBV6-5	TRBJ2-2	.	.	CASSLSSANTGELFF	TGTGCCAGCAGTTTGTCCTCAGCGAACACCGGGGAGCTGTTTTTT
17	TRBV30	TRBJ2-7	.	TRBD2	CAWSGVGLAGGRYEQYF	TGTGCCTGGAGTGGGGTGGGACTAGCGGGAGGACGCTACGAGCAGTACTTC
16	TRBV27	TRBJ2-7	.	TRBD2	CASRLAAEGKTYEQYF	TGTGCCAGCAGACTAGCGGCGGAGGGGAAGACCTACGAGCAGTACTTC
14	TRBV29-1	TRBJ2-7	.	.	CSVEKQGVSYEQYF	TGCAGCGTTGAAAAGCAGGGTGTCTCCTACGAGCAGTACTTC
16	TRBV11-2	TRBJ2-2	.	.	CASSFGSTGRDGELFF	TGTGCCAGCAGCTTTGGAAGTACAGGGCGCGACGGGGAGCTGTTTTTT
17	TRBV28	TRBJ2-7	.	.	CASSLTSGSDRAYEQYF	TGTGCCAGCAGTTTAACATCAGGGAGTGATCGGGCCTACGAGCAGTACTTC
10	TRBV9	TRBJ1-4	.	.	CASGGEKLFF	TGTGCCAGCGGGGGGGAAAAACTGTTTTTT
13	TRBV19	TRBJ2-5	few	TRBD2	CASSTSGQETQYF	TGTGCCAGTAGTACTAGCGGTCAAGAGACCCAGTACTTC
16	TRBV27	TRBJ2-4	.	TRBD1	CASRRGQSLAKNIQYF	TGTGCCAGCCGACGGGGACAGTCACTAGCCAAAAACATTCAGTACTTC
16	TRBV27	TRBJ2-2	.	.	CASSLSSRVPTGELFF	TGTGCCAGCAGTTTATCGTCTCGGGTGCCCACCGGGGAGCTGTTTTTT
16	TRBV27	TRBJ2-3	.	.	CASSSPRQGGPDTQYF	TGTGCCAGCAGTTCCCCCAGACAGGGAGGTCCAGATACGCAGTATTTT
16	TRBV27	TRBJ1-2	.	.	CASSTQTGGALYGYTF	TGTGCCAGCAGTACACAGACTGGGGGCGCGTTATATGGCTACACCTTC
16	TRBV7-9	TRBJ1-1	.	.	CASRDSLGGGNTEAFF	TGTGCCAGCAGAGACTCTTTAGGTGGGGGCAACACTGAAGCTTTCTTT
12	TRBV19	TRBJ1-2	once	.	CASFWGKDGYTF	TGTGCCAGTTTCTGGGGGAAGGATGGCTACACCTTC
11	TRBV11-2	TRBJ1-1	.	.	CASSVNKEAFF	TGTGCCAGCAGCGTCAATAAAGAAGCTTTCTTT
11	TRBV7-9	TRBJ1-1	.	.	CASSLSSEAFF	TGTGCCAGCAGCTTGAGCTCGGAAGCTTTCTTT
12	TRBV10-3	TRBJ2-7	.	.	CAISEIRDEQYF	TGTGCCATCAGTGAGATCAGGGACGAGCAGTACTTC
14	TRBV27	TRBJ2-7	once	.	CASSSGTRGNEQYF	TGTGCCAGCAGTTCGGGGACACGCGGCAACGAGCAGTACTTC
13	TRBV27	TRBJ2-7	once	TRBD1	CASSSTGAYEQYF	TGTGCCAGCAGTTCGACAGGGGCCTACGAGCAGTACTTC
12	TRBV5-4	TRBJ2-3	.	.	CASSWAGNVEYF	TGTGCCAGCAGCTGGGCGGGAAATGTCGAGTATTTT
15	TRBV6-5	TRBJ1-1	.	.	CASSYYGSRGTEAFF	TGTGCCAGCAGTTACTACGGAAGCCGCGGCACTGAAGCTTTCTTT
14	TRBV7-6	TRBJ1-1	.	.	CASSLSGVLTEAFF	TGTGCCAGCAGCTTGTCAGGGGTACTCACTGAAGCTTTCTTT